These 20 T cell receptor beta chains came from one sample sequenced in a study of vaccination effects on CD4 cells after COVID-19. These TCRs are of unknown antigen specificity. Generated by immunoSEQ multiplex PCR, the TCRdb table keeps only in-frame clones and is missing some. This sample has over 7,500 clones, with around 74% found just once. Sequencing was preceded by expansion of antigen-specific CD4+ T cells with viral peptide pools in the ViraFEST assay. The culture ran for roughly 10 days before CD4+ T cells were isolated. This sample comprised CD4+ T cells from PBMCs cultured with HCoV-229E spike peptides, obtained before COVID-19 vaccination. These receptors originate from a human donor who received a COVID-19 vaccine.

This clone has more than one count but fewer than ten. V and J are TRBV7-2 and TRBJ2-1, with D possibly called TRBD1 or TRBD2 (5 bases each). The CDR3 spans 15 residues. Trimming took 5 bases from V and 6 from J, leaving 17 bases between them. In germline, CDR1 is SGHTA, CDR2 FQGNSA. The CDR3 coding sequence is TGTGCCAGCAGCGAACCCGGGGCGAAGGGCAATGAGCAGTTCTTC. Its translation is CASSEPGAKGNEQFF. Full variable domain (missing parts from reference TRBV7-2 and TRBJ2-1): GAGVSQSPSNKVTEKGKDVELRCDPISGHTALYWYRQSLGQGLEFLIYFQGNSAPDKSGLPSDRFSAERTGGSVSTLTIQRTQQEDSAVYLCASSEPGAKGNEQFFGPGTRLTVL.

In nucleotides, the CDR3 is TGTGCCACCAGCAGAGGGACAGGGGTTTTGTATGGCTACACCTTC. This gives the protein CATSRGTGVLYGYTF. The V and J genes are TRBV15 and TRBJ1-2; TRBD1 agrees at 9 bases. V trimming: 1 base; J trimming: 5 bases; junction bases outside the gene matches: 5. This CDR3 region has 15 residues. CDR1 LNHNV and CDR2 YYDKDF come from the germline V gene (reference sequence).

By frequency in the sample, this clone is large. V usage is TRBV20-1 and J usage is TRBJ2-3; D uncertain. From germline, CDR1 is DFQATT and CDR2 SNEGSKA (reference sequence). Trimming took 6 bases from V and 5 from J, leaving 9 bases between them. CDR3 length: 11 amino acids. Here the CDR3 reads CSAPVGDTQYF. DNA for the CDR3: TGCAGTGCGCCAGTTGGAGATACGCAGTATTTT.

This clone is classed as large. The chain joins TRBV2 to TRBJ1-4; D is uncertain. V was pared by 1 base and J by 8 bases, with 11 bases between. CDR1 is SNHLY, CDR2 FYNNEI, per germline. The length of the CDR3 is 14 residues. The CDR3 protein is CASSEGRNWEKLFF. CDR3 sequence (DNA): TGTGCCAGCAGTGAAGGCCGTAATTGGGAAAAACTGTTTTTT.

V and J are TRBV3-1 (or the pseudogene TRBV3-2) and TRBJ2-1; D is ambiguous. From germline, CDR1 is LGHDT and CDR2 YNNKEL (reference sequence). Trimming pared 3 bases from V and 8 bases from J, leaving 11 bases between. This CDR3 spans 13 amino acids. The DNA for the CDR3 is TGTGCCAGCAGCCAGCCCCCCGTTCATGAGCAGTTCTTC. Translating it yields CASSQPPVHEQFF.

The chain is built from TRBV27 and TRBJ2-2; D is uncertain. Trimming pared 7 bases from V and 0 bases from J, leaving 18 bases between. CDR3 length: 17 residues. Germline loops: CDR1 MNHEY, CDR2 SMNVEV (reference sequence). Here the CDR3 reads CASTLSFRIPNTGELFF. The CDR3 DNA reads as TGTGCCAGCACCCTAAGTTTCCGGATCCCGAACACCGGGGAGCTGTTTTTT.

The CDR3 region has the DNA TGTGCCAGCACGAGACAGGGTCTACTTAATTCACCCCTCCACTTT. Translation: CASTRQGLLNSPLHF. The V gene is TRBV19, the J gene TRBJ1-6; TRBD1 matches at 7 bases. The CDR3 extends over 15 amino acids. In germline, CDR1 is LNHDA, CDR2 SQIVND (reference sequence). J gave up 6 bases and V 9 bases, and 11 bases lay outside the gene matches. The complete variable domain, with remaining parts taken from reference TRBV19 and TRBJ1-6, reads DGGITQSPKYLFRKEGQNVTLSCEQNLNHDAMYWYRQDPGQGLRLIYYSQIVNDFQKGDIAEGYSVSREKKESFPLTVTSAQKNPTAFYLCASTRQGLLNSPLHFGNGTRLTVT.

The chain uses TRBV15 and TRBJ2-3; 8 bases map to TRBD2. This CDR3 has 14 amino acids. V was clipped by 9 bases and J by 14 bases; unmatched bases: 19. Germline V gene lookup returns CDR1 LNHNV and CDR2 YYDKDF (reference sequence). This CDR3 is CATNSPSRLASPYF. CDR3 bases: TGTGCCACAAACAGCCCGAGTCGACTAGCGTCTCCGTATTTT.

This clone has only one observation. The chain carries TRBV4-1 and TRBJ2-5; D is possibly TRBD1 (7 bases). From germline, CDR1 is MGHRA and CDR2 YSYEKL. The CDR3 extends over 16 amino acids. V was trimmed by 1 base and J by 4 bases, leaving 16 bases between them. DNA for the CDR3: TGCGCCAGCAGCCAAGTCTCGAGGGGGCGGGGAGAGACCCAGTACTTC. Its translation is CASSQVSRGRGETQYF.

This clone was observed a few times. CDR3 region: CASSLRGANQPQHF. CDR3 nucleotides: TGTGCCAGCAGCTTAAGAGGGGCCAATCAGCCCCAGCATTTT. The chain combines TRBV7-9 with TRBJ1-5; the D gene is possibly TRBD1 (5 bases). The CDR3 is 14 residues long. Germline CDR1 reads SEHNR; CDR2 reads FQNEAQ (reference sequence). V was cut by 2 bases and J by 3 bases, with 8 bases left in between.

This clone was observed once. CDR3: CASSDSLAGGQETQYF. The CDR3 coding sequence is TGCGCCAGCAGTGACTCTCTCGCGGGGGGCCAAGAGACCCAGTACTTC. V gene TRBV10-1 combines with J gene TRBJ2-5; TRBD2 agrees at 8 bases. CDR3 length: 16 amino acids. V trimming: 3 bases; J trimming: 1 base; junction bases outside the gene matches: 7. Germline loops: CDR1 WNHNN, CDR2 SYGVQD (reference sequence).

V and J are TRBV6-5 and TRBJ2-1; no firm D call. The germline V and J ends were trimmed by 0 bases and 5 bases, with 11 bases remaining between them. CDR1 is MNHEY and CDR2 is SVGAGI in the germline V gene. CDR3 length equals 15 residues. CDR3 protein: CASSYSFTQNNEQFF. CDR3 in DNA: TGTGCCAGCAGTTACTCCTTCACCCAGAACAATGAGCAGTTCTTC.

This sequence joins TRBV24-1 and TRBJ2-3; a possible D gene is TRBD2 (5 bases). CDR1 and CDR2 from the germline V gene are KGHDR and SFDVKD. This CDR3 comprises 12 residues. Trimming shortened V by 10 bases and J by 0 bases, and 7 bases separated the two germline ends. CDR3 nucleotide sequence: TGTGCCACGGGCGGGAGCACAGATACGCAGTATTTT. It specifies CATGGSTDTQYF.

The chain links TRBV2 to TRBJ1-1; 7 positions agree with TRBD1. The CDR3 is 12 amino acids. Losses at the gene ends were 8 bases for V and 3 bases for J; bases not matched to a gene: 3. Per the germline V gene, CDR1 is SNHLY and CDR2 is FYNNEI. The CDR3, as DNA: TGTGCCAGCGGACAGGAGTACACTGAAGCTTTCTTT. Translating gives CASGQEYTEAFF.

The genes are TRBV7-8 and TRBJ2-7; D may be TRBD1 (5 bases). The V gene's germline CDR1 is SGHVS and CDR2 FQNEAQ. This CDR3 has 14 amino acids. Trimming removed 6 bases from V and 6 bases from J, with 18 bases in between. For the CDR3, the DNA is TGTGCCAGCAGAGAAACAGGTGTGGTTGGCGAGCAGTACTTC. It codes for CASRETGVVGEQYF.

V usage is TRBV18 and J usage is TRBJ2-5, with no clear D. CDR1 and CDR2 from the germline V gene are KGHSH and LQKENI. V lost 3 bases and J 1 base, leaving 18 bases between the germline ends. CDR3 length equals 17 residues. CDR3 DNA sequence: TGTGCCAGCTCACCGACGTTCGGGCAGCTTTTCCAAGAGACCCAGTACTTC. Residues: CASSPTFGQLFQETQYF. The full variable domain, with the rest looked up from reference TRBV18 and TRBJ2-5, is NAGVMQNPRHLVRRRGQEARLRCSPMKGHSHVYWYRQLPEEGLKFMVYLQKENIIDESGMPKERFSAEFPKEGPSILRIQQVVRGDSAAYFCASSPTFGQLFQETQYFGPGTRLLVL.

The rearrangement joins TRBV5-6 to TRBJ1-5; D possibly corresponds to TRBD1 (5 bases). This CDR3 has 13 amino acids. V shed 3 bases and J shed 4 bases, with 8 bases lying between them. Germline V CDR1 and CDR2: SGHDT, YYEEEE. The CDR3 spells CASSWGGNQPQHF. As DNA, the CDR3 is TGTGCCAGCAGCTGGGGGGGAAATCAGCCCCAGCATTTT.

The chain links TRBV5-1 to TRBJ1-1; no firm D call. This CDR3 has 13 residues. Deletions cut 0 bases from V and 4 bases from J, with 7 bases between. Germline loops: CDR1 SGHRS, CDR2 YFSETQ. CDR3 region: CASSLAAGTEAFF. The CDR3 bases are TGCGCCAGCAGCTTGGCCGCAGGCACTGAAGCTTTCTTT.

This rearrangement joins TRBV27 to TRBJ1-5; 7 bases agree with TRBD1. Germline values: CDR1 MNHEY, CDR2 SMNVEV (reference sequence). J lost 3 bases, V lost 8 bases, and 16 bases had no gene match. This CDR3 spans 17 amino acids. The CDR3 region is CASRRQDRSYYNQPQHF. In DNA form, the CDR3 reads TGTGCCAGCCGACGCCAGGACAGGTCTTATTACAATCAGCCCCAGCATTTT.

This sequence joins TRBV18 and TRBJ1-5, with D tentatively TRBD1 (5 bases). CDR3 length equals 14 residues. Deletions cut 1 base from V and 1 base from J, with 5 bases between. Germline lookup yields CDR1 KGHSH and CDR2 LQKENI. CDR3 protein: CASSPRDSNQPQHF. CDR3 bases: TGTGCCAGCTCACCACGGGACAGCAATCAGCCCCAGCATTTT.